This passage covers 24 T cell receptor beta chains from one sample sequenced in a study of cytomegalovirus exposure and HLA in healthy donors. The primer mix had 60 Vbeta and 13 Jbeta primers. This table comes from immunoSEQ multiplex PCR, and its TCRdb copy is limited to in-frame clones, with some not included. The data show around 180,000 clones, 84% seen once. The sequencing sample was made of PBMCs. These receptors originate from a girl aged 2-9 years in good health and CMV-seropositive.

The chain carries TRBV9 and TRBJ2-1; weak D call: TRBD2 (5 bases). This CDR3 comprises 15 residues. With 4 bases removed from V and 4 bases from J, the gap between germline ends came to 15 bases. Germline-derived CDR1 and CDR2 are SGDLS and YYNGEE. CDR3 loop: CASSIGGPLYNEQFF. The CDR3 region has the DNA TGTGCCAGCAGCATTGGAGGCCCGCTTTACAATGAGCAGTTCTTC. The complete variable domain, with remaining parts taken from reference TRBV9 and TRBJ2-1, reads DSGVTQTPKHLITATGQRVTLRCSPRSGDLSVYWYQQSLDQGLQFLIQYYNGEERAKGNILERFSAQQFPDLHSELNLSSLELGDSALYFCASSIGGPLYNEQFFGPGTRLTVL.

The genes are TRBV6-1 and TRBJ2-1, with 7 positions matching TRBD2. The germline V gene encodes CDR1 MNHNS and CDR2 SASEGT. The CDR3 has 15 residues. V was pared by 3 bases and J by 1 base, with 3 bases of the junction left unmatched. The CDR3: CASSDTSASYNEQFF. The DNA for the CDR3 is TGTGCCAGCAGTGACACTAGCGCGTCCTACAATGAGCAGTTCTTC.

V and J are TRBV6-6 and TRBJ2-1, with TRBD2 matching 7 bases. The CDR3 consists of 14 residues. J was trimmed by 0 bases and V by 6 bases; bases with no gene match: 2. Germline V gene lookup returns CDR1 MNHNY and CDR2 SVGAGI (reference sequence). The CDR3 sequence: CASSIAGSYNEQFF. The CDR3 nucleotides read TGTGCCAGCAGCATAGCGGGCTCCTACAATGAGCAGTTCTTC.

The chain couples TRBV18 to TRBJ2-4, with D possibly TRBD2 on 6 matching bases. CDR1 KGHSH and CDR2 LQKENI come from the germline V gene. The CDR3 loop spans 21 amino acids. Trimming pared 2 bases from V and 0 bases from J, leaving 26 bases between. In nucleotides, the CDR3 is TGTGCCAGCTCACCAGCCCTTTTCCGGGACTCAGCAAAGGAAGCCAAAAACATTCAGTACTTC. Translation: CASSPALFRDSAKEAKNIQYF.

The chain recombines TRBV9 with TRBJ2-5; D perhaps matches TRBD2 (6 bases). The CDR3 consists of 17 residues. From germline, CDR1 is SGDLS and CDR2 YYNGEE. Trimming left V 5 bases short and J 5 bases short, with 25 bases between. CDR3 loop: CASSGDRAGSFRETQYF. In DNA, the CDR3 is TGTGCCAGCAGTGGGGACCGGGCGGGAAGTTTCAGGGAGACCCAGTACTTC.

This chain links TRBV13 with TRBJ2-7; D is unclear. The CDR3 has 14 amino acids. V was clipped by 5 bases and J by 7 bases, with 18 bases between them. Germline CDR1 is PRHDT and CDR2 is FYEKMQ (reference sequence). CDR3 DNA sequence: TGTGCCAGCAGCGTAACCCTCGACATGGATGAGCAGTACTTC. Protein: CASSVTLDMDEQYF.

This clone was counted a few times. The chain couples TRBV30 to TRBJ2-7; D not resolved. Germline CDR1 and CDR2: GTSNPN and SVGIG (reference sequence). Trimming took 5 bases from V and 1 from J, leaving 6 bases between them. The CDR3 runs 11 residues. CDR3 coding DNA: TGTGCCTGGGGCAGATCCTACGAGCAGTACTTC. This gives the protein CAWGRSYEQYF.

Here the CDR3 reads CASSLPLDYGYTF. CDR3 nucleotide sequence: TGTGCCAGCAGCCTCCCACTCGACTATGGCTACACCTTC. V usage is TRBV7-9 and J usage is TRBJ1-2; D unclear. Germline CDR1 and CDR2: SEHNR and FQNEAQ (reference sequence). V shed 5 bases and J shed 3 bases, with 10 bases lying between them. The CDR3 spans 13 residues. Full variable domain (outside the CDR3, taken from reference TRBV7-9 and TRBJ1-2): DTGVSQNPRHKITKRGQNVTFRCDPISEHNRLYWYRQTLGQGPEFLTYFQNEAQLEKSRLLSDRFSAERPKGSFSTLEIQRTEQGDSAMYLCASSLPLDYGYTFGSGTRLTVV.

This clone was recorded only once. This rearrangement joins TRBV4-1 to TRBJ2-1; the match to TRBD1 covers 9 bases. CDR1 and CDR2 from the germline V gene are MGHRA and YSYEKL. J lost 8 bases, V lost 4 bases, and 12 bases had no gene match. The CDR3 extends over 16 amino acids. The CDR3, as DNA: TGCGCCAGCAGCCGTGGGGATGGACAGGGGTTCGATGAGCAGTTCTTC. Its protein is CASSRGDGQGFDEQFF.

The chain joins TRBV14 to TRBJ1-1, with D possibly TRBD1 on 5 matching bases. This CDR3 spans 14 amino acids. Deletions cut 0 bases from V and 6 bases from J, with 11 bases between. Germline CDR1 is SGHDN and CDR2 is FVKESK. The CDR3 bases are TGTGCCAGCAGCCAAGAAATCGGCAGGGCTGAAGCTTTCTTT. Residues: CASSQEIGRAEAFF.

J is TRBJ2-7 and V is TRBV11-3, with D unclear. The CDR3 consists of 13 residues. Between the trimmed V and J ends, which lost 1 base and 4 bases, there was a span of 8 bases. Germline CDR1 and CDR2: SGHNT and YENEEA. The CDR3 is CASSLGARYEQYF. The CDR3 nucleotides are TGTGCCAGCAGCTTAGGGGCTCGTTACGAGCAGTACTTC.

CDR3 protein: CARSRDKETQYF. DNA for the CDR3: TGTGCCAGAAGCCGAGACAAGGAGACCCAGTACTTC. This chain joins TRBV5-3 and TRBJ2-5; D gene unclear. TRBV5-3 is an open reading frame, and its role is uncertain. V gave up 4 bases and J gave up 5 bases, with 9 bases separating them. This CDR3 is 12 amino acids long.

The chain employs TRBV13 and TRBJ2-7, with 11 bases aligning to TRBD2. The CDR3 runs to 16 residues. The V gene end was trimmed by 4 bases and the J gene end by 2 bases; junction bases not matched to a gene: 7. Germline CDR1 is PRHDT and CDR2 is FYEKMQ (reference sequence). In DNA, the CDR3 is TGTGCCAGCAGCTCGGAAATAGCGGGAGGGCCCTACGAGCAGTACTTC. Amino acids: CASSSEIAGGPYEQYF.

The chain combines TRBV2 with TRBJ1-5; possible D gene TRBD1, 5 bases. CDR1 SNHLY and CDR2 FYNNEI come from the germline V gene. Deletions cut 7 bases from V and 3 bases from J, with 19 bases between. CDR3 length: 16 amino acids. The CDR3 sequence is CASKVGREGPNQPQHF. Written as DNA, the CDR3 is TGTGCCAGCAAGGTGGGCAGGGAGGGCCCCAATCAGCCCCAGCATTTT.

This chain links TRBV6-1 with TRBJ1-1; 9 bases match TRBD1. The germline V gene encodes CDR1 MNHNS and CDR2 SASEGT. This CDR3 has 14 residues. With V trimmed by 3 bases and J by 4 bases, 3 bases remained unmatched. The CDR3 is CASSELTGGTEAFF. The CDR3 bases are TGTGCCAGCAGTGAGTTGACAGGGGGCACTGAAGCTTTCTTT.

The chain couples TRBV19 to TRBJ2-2, with D uncertain. CDR3 size: 14 residues. V shed 3 bases and J shed 1 base, with 6 bases lying between them. Looked up from germline, CDR1 is LNHDA and CDR2 is SQIVND (reference sequence). The CDR3 protein is CASSMAENTGELFF. CDR3 nucleotides: TGTGCCAGTAGTATGGCCGAGAACACCGGGGAGCTGTTTTTT.

CDR3 in DNA: TGTGCCAGCAGCGAACTTCCTAGCGGAGCCTACAATGAGCAGTTCTTC. Its translation is CASSELPSGAYNEQFF. V usage is TRBV2 and J usage is TRBJ2-1, with 7 nucleotides matching TRBD2. With 6 bases clipped from V and 2 bases from J, the junction kept 10 bases outside the gene matches. The CDR3 loop spans 16 amino acids. Germline CDR1 is SNHLY and CDR2 is FYNNEI.

The chain couples TRBV5-1 to TRBJ1-3, with 11 bases matching TRBD1. The CDR3 has 18 amino acids. After removal of 0 bases from V and 0 bases from J, the junction contained 5 bases not matched to a gene. CDR1 and CDR2 (germline): SGHRS, YFSETQ. The CDR3 sequence: CASSLVPGTGGSGNTIYF. The CDR3 DNA sequence: TGCGCCAGCAGCTTGGTTCCCGGGACAGGGGGCTCTGGAAACACCATATATTTT.

V usage is TRBV28 and J usage is TRBJ2-7; 12 bases map to TRBD1. Germline V gene sequence: CDR1 MDHEN, CDR2 SYDVKM. V shed 5 bases and J 4 bases; nucleotides not matched to a gene: 6. This CDR3 spans 15 amino acids. The CDR3 spells CASSTPGQGAYEQYF. CDR3 nucleotide sequence: TGTGCCAGCAGTACCCCGGGACAGGGGGCATACGAGCAGTACTTC.

The V call is TRBV28, the J call TRBJ2-1; 8 bases are a match to TRBD2. V was pared by 5 bases and J by 7 bases, with 13 bases of the junction left unmatched. The germline V gene encodes CDR1 MDHEN and CDR2 SYDVKM. The CDR3 extends over 16 amino acids. The CDR3 DNA follows: TGTGCCAGCAGTCAGGCCGGGACTAGGAGAAAGAATGAGCAGTTCTTC. This gives the protein CASSQAGTRRKNEQFF.

This clone was counted between two and nine times. The chain has TRBV29-1 and TRBJ1-2, with D tentatively TRBD1 (6 bases). Germline V gene lookup returns CDR1 SQVTM and CDR2 ANQGSEA. V gave up 7 bases and J gave up 5 bases, with 14 bases separating them. The CDR3 consists of 12 residues. The CDR3 reads CSASGDGYGYTF. CDR3 coding DNA: TGCAGCGCCTCAGGGGACGGGTATGGCTACACCTTC.

Turning to this clone: Other DNA sequences in the same sample also yield this CDR3. The V and J genes are TRBV6-5 and TRBJ2-7; TRBD1 matches 7 bases. V was pared by 6 bases and J by 3 bases, with 5 bases of the junction left unmatched. Germline CDR1 and CDR2: MNHEY and SVGAGI. The CDR3 totals 13 residues. Here the CDR3 DNA reads TGTGCCAGCAGCCGACAGGGAAGCTACGAGCAGTACTTC. Translation gives CASSRQGSYEQYF.

V and J are TRBV6-5 and TRBJ1-6; 7 bases map to TRBD1. In germline, CDR1 is MNHEY, CDR2 SVGAGI. The V segment lost 0 bases and the J segment 3 bases; nucleotides outside the gene matches: 2. The CDR3 length is 16 residues. CDR3 DNA: TGTGCCAGCAGTTACTCCTCAGGGGGCTATAATTCACCCCTCCACTTT. Translated: CASSYSSGGYNSPLHF.

The rearrangement uses TRBV7-6 and TRBJ2-3; D is undetermined. CDR3 length equals 12 residues. V gave up 2 bases and J gave up 6 bases, with 6 bases separating them. In germline, CDR1 is SGHVS, CDR2 FNYEAQ. The CDR3 sequence: CASSLTFDTQYF. The CDR3 DNA reads as TGTGCCAGCAGCTTAACTTTCGATACGCAGTATTTT. Combining the CDR3 with reference TRBV7-6 and TRBJ2-3 gives the whole variable domain GAGVSQSPRYKVTKRGQDVALRCDPISGHVSLYWYRQALGQGPEFLTYFNYEAQQDKSGLPNDRFSAERPEGSISTLTIQRTEQRDSAMYRCASSLTFDTQYFGPGTRLTVL.